The next 5 T cell receptor beta chains were all read from a single sample in a study of cytomegalovirus exposure and HLA in healthy donors. Both 60 Vbeta primers and 13 Jbeta primers went into the PCR. Repertoires were generated with immunoSEQ multiplex PCR, while TCRdb's copy carries only in-frame clones and drops some. Among around 93,000 clones listed, 80% to 90% were seen once. Sequenced: PBMCs. The receptors stem from a man aged 25-45 years in good health and CMV-seropositive.

The CDR3 nucleotides are TGTGCTAGTGGTTTGCCAACCTACTCCGGACAGGGCGATGAGCAGTTCTTC. Protein sequence: CASGLPTYSGQGDEQFF. The chain is built from TRBV12-5 and TRBJ2-1, with 8 bases fitting TRBD1. This CDR3 spans 17 amino acids. V was clipped by 2 bases and J by 8 bases; unmatched bases: 14. Germline V gene data show CDR1 as LGHNT and CDR2 as FRNRAP.

The sample holds a few counts of this clone. V usage is TRBV6-6 and J usage is TRBJ1-1, with TRBD1 matching 7 bases. Looked up from germline, CDR1 is MNHNY and CDR2 is SVGAGI (reference sequence). The CDR3 has 12 residues. The J segment lost 5 bases and the V segment lost 8 bases, leaving 5 bases of the junction unmatched. The CDR3 here is CASLGGLTEAFF. The CDR3, as DNA: TGTGCCAGCCTAGGGGGCCTGACTGAAGCTTTCTTT.

The CDR3 DNA sequence: TGTGCCATCAGTATAGCGGGAGGGCCTTTTTCAGATACGCAGTATTTT. Translation: CAISIAGGPFSDTQYF. The genes are TRBV10-3 and TRBJ2-3; 11 nucleotides line up with TRBD2. Per germline, CDR1 ENHRY and CDR2 SYGVKD. This CDR3 spans 16 amino acids. V gave up 5 bases and J gave up 4 bases; unmatched junction bases: 8.

This chain uses TRBV28 with TRBJ1-1; 8 nucleotides line up with TRBD1. This CDR3 has 14 amino acids. Germline V gene data show CDR1 as MDHEN and CDR2 as SYDVKM. J was trimmed by 1 base and V by 4 bases; bases with no gene match: 2. As DNA, the CDR3 is TGTGCCAGCAGTTCACAGGGGGGGAACACTGAAGCTTTCTTT. Translation gives CASSSQGGNTEAFF.

The chain couples TRBV5-1 to TRBJ2-5, with no clear D. The assigned J gene may be wrong: the sequence end matches TRBJ2-7 better. This CDR3 contains 12 residues. Germline lookup yields CDR1 SGHRS and CDR2 YFSETQ. The CDR3 loop reads CASSATHYEQYF. CDR3 coding DNA: TGCGCCAGCAGCGCAACTCACTACGAGCAGTACTTC.